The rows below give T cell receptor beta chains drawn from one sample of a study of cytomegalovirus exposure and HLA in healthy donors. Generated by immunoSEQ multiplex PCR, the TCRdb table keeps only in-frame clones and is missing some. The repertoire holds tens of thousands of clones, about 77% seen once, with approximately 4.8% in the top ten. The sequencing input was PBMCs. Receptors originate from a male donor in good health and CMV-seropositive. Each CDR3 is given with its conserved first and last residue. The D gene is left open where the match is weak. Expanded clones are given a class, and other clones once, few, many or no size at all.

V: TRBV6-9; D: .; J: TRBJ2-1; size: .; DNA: TGTGCCAGCAGTTATTCGTCCAGGGCCCTAAACAATGAGCAGTTCTTC; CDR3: CASSYSSRALNNEQFF
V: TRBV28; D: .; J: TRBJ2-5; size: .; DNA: TGTGCCAGCAGTTTTTCGGGAGAGCTCCATGAGACCCAGTACTTC; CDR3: CASSFSGELHETQYF
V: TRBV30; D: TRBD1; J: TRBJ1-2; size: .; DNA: TGTGCCTGGAGTTTCCAGGGGGACTATGGCTACACCTTC; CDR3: CAWSFQGDYGYTF
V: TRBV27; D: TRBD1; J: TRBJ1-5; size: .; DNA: TGTGCCAGCAGTTCGACAGGGGGCCTTCAGCCCCAGCATTTT; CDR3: CASSSTGGLQPQHF
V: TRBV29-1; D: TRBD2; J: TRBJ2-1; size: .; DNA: TGCAGCGCTTTTAGCGGGAGGAGGGGTGGGTTCTTC; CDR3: CSAFSGRRGGFF
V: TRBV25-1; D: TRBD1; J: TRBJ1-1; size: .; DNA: TGTGCCAGCAGTGAATTACCGGGACAGGGCGGTGAAGCTTTCTTT; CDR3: CASSELPGQGGEAFF
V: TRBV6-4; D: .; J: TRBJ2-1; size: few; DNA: TGTGCCAGCAGTGAAGGGACTCTCTCCTACAATGAGCAGTTCTTC; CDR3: CASSEGTLSYNEQFF
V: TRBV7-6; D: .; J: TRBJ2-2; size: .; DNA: TGTGCCAGCACCATTAGCGCTTCGAACACCGGGGAGCTGTTTTTT; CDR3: CASTISASNTGELFF
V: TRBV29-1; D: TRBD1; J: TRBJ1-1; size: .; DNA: TGCAGCGTTGACAGACAGGGGCGGCAGAACACTGAAGCTTTCTTT; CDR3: CSVDRQGRQNTEAFF
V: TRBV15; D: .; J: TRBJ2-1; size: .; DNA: TGTGCCACCAGCAGAGAAGGGGACACCATCAACAATGAGCAGTTCTTC; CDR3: CATSREGDTINNEQFF
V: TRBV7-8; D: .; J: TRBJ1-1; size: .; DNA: TGTGCCAGCAGCTTATACGGGAACACTGAAGCTTTCTTT; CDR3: CASSLYGNTEAFF
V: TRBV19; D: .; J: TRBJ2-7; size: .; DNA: TGTGCCAGTAGTCAAGACGGCGGAGGGGCCTACGAGCAGTACTTC; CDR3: CASSQDGGGAYEQYF
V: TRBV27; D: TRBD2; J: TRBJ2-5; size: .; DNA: TGTGCCAGCAGTTCCGGGACTAGCACGGAGACCCAGTACTTC; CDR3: CASSSGTSTETQYF
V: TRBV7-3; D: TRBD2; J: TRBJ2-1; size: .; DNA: TGTGCCAGCAGCTATAGGACTAGCGGGGGGGGATACAATGAGCAGTTCTTC; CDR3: CASSYRTSGGGYNEQFF
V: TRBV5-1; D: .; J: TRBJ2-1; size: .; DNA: TGCGCCAGCAGCTTGGAAATCGGGGTAGAATCGAATGAGCAGTTCTTC; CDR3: CASSLEIGVESNEQFF
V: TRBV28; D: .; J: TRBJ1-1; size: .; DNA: TGTGCCAGCAGCCTCGAACAGGGTGTATCCACTGAAGCTTTCTTT; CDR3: CASSLEQGVSTEAFF
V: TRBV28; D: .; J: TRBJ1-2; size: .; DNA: TGTGCCAGCAGTCCTACAGGCCTCTTCGGCTACACCTTC; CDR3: CASSPTGLFGYTF
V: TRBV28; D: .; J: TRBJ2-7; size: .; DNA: TGTGCCATCACAGGAAACTCCTACGAGCAGTACTTC; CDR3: CAITGNSYEQYF
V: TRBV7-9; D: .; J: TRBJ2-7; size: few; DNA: TGTGCCAGCAGCTTTATTTTACAGGCGGTACCATACGAGCAGTACTTC; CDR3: CASSFILQAVPYEQYF
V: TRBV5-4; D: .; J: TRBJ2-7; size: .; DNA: TGTGCCACCCAAGGGGGCTCCTACGAGCAGTACTTC; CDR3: CATQGGSYEQYF
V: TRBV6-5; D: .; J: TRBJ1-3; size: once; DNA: TGTGCCAGCGCAAAAGGGGGTTCCGGAAACACCATATATTTT; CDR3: CASAKGGSGNTIYF
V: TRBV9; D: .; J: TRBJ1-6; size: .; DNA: TGTGCCAGCAGCCCTTCGCCAGGGTTGAATTCACCCCTCCACTTT; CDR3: CASSPSPGLNSPLHF